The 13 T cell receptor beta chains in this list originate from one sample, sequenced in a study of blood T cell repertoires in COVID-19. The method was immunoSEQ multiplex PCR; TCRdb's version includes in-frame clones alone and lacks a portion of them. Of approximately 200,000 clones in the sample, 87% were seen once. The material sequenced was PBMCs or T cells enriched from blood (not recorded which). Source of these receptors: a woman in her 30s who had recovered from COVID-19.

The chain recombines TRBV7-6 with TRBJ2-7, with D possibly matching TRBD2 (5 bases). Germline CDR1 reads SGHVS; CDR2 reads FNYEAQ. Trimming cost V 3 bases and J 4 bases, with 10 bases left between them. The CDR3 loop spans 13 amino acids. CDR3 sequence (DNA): TGTGCCAGCAGCTTGGGAGACATTTACGAGCAGTACTTC. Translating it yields CASSLGDIYEQYF.

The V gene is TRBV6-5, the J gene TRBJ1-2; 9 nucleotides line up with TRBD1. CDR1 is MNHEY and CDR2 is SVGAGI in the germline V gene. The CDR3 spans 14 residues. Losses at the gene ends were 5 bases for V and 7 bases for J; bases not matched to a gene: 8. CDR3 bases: TGTGCCAGCAGTAGGGACAGGGATGTCTCTGGCTACACCTTC. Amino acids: CASSRDRDVSGYTF.

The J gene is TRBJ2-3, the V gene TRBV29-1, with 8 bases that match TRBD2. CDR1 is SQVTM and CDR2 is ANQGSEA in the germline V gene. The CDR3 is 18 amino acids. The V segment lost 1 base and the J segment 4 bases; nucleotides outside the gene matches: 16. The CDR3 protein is CSVEASGLREAAPDTQYF. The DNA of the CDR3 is TGCAGCGTTGAAGCGTCCGGGTTGCGGGAGGCGGCGCCAGATACGCAGTATTTT.

The CDR3, as DNA: TGTGCCAGCAGGCAAGACAGGGTCGCCGGGGAGCTGTTTTTT. Amino acids: CASRQDRVAGELFF. The chain links TRBV7-9 to TRBJ2-2, with 7 bases identical to TRBD1. V gave up 6 bases and J gave up 6 bases; unmatched junction bases: 7. The length of the CDR3 is 14 residues. Looked up from germline, CDR1 is SEHNR and CDR2 is FQNEAQ (reference sequence).

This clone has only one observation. Written as DNA, the CDR3 is TGTGCCAGCTCACCAGGAGGAATAGATAACACTGAAGCTTTCTTT. Its translation: CASSPGGIDNTEAFF. V usage is TRBV18 and J usage is TRBJ1-1; D gene uncertain. V dropped 2 bases and J dropped 2 bases, with 12 bases sitting between them. CDR3 length equals 15 residues. Germline lookup yields CDR1 KGHSH and CDR2 LQKENI.

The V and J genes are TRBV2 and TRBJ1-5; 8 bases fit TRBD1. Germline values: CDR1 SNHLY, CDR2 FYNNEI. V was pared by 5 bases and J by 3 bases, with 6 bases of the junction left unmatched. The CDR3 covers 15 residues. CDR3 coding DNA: TGTGCCAGCAGTCTACAGGGGGGGACCAATCAGCCCCAGCATTTT. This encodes CASSLQGGTNQPQHF.

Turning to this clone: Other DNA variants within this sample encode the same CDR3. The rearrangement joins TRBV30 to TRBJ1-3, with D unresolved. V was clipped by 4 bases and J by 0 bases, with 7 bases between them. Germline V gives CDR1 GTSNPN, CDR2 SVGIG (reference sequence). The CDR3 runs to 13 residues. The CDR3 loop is CAWTSGSGNTIYF. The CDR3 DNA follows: TGTGCCTGGACCTCCGGCTCTGGAAACACCATATATTTT.

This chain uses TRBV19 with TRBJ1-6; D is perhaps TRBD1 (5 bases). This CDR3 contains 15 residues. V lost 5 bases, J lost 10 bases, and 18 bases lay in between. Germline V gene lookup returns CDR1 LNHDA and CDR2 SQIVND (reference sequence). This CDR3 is CASSVGARGDSPLHF. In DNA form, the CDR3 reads TGTGCCAGTAGTGTGGGAGCTCGGGGGGACTCACCCCTCCACTTT. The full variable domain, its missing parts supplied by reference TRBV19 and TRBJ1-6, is DGGITQSPKYLFRKEGQNVTLSCEQNLNHDAMYWYRQDPGQGLRLIYYSQIVNDFQKGDIAEGYSVSREKKESFPLTVTSAQKNPTAFYLCASSVGARGDSPLHFGNGTRLTVT.

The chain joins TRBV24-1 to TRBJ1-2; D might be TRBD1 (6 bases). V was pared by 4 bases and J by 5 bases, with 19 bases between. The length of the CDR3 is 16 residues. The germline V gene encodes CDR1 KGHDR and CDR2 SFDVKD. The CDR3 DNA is TGTGCCACCAGTGACTCCGGGACATCTCTTATGTATGGCTACACCTTC. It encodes CATSDSGTSLMYGYTF.

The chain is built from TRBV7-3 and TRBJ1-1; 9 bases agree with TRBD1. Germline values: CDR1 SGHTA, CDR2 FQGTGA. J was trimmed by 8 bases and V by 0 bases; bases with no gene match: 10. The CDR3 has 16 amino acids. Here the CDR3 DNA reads TGTGCCAGCAGCTTAACCCTGAGCTCGGGACAGGGCGAAGCTTTCTTT. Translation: CASSLTLSSGQGEAFF.

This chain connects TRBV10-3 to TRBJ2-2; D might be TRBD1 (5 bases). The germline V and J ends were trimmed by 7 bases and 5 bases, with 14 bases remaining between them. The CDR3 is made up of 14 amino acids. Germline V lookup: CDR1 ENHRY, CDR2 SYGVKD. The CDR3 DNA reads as TGTGCCATCACCGTGACAGAGTCTACCGGGGAGCTGTTTTTT. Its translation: CAITVTESTGELFF.

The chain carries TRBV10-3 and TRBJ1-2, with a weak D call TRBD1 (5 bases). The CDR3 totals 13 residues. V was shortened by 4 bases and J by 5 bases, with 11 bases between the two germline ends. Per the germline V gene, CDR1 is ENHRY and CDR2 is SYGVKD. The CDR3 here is CAISVSGRYGYTF. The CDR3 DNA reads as TGTGCCATCAGTGTGTCAGGGAGGTATGGCTACACCTTC.

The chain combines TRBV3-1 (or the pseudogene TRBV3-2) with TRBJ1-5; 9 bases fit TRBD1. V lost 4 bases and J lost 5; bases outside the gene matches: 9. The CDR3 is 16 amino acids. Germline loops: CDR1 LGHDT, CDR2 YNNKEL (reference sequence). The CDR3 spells CASSLRTGALHQPQHF. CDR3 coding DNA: TGTGCCAGCAGCCTTCGGACAGGGGCTTTGCATCAGCCCCAGCATTTT.